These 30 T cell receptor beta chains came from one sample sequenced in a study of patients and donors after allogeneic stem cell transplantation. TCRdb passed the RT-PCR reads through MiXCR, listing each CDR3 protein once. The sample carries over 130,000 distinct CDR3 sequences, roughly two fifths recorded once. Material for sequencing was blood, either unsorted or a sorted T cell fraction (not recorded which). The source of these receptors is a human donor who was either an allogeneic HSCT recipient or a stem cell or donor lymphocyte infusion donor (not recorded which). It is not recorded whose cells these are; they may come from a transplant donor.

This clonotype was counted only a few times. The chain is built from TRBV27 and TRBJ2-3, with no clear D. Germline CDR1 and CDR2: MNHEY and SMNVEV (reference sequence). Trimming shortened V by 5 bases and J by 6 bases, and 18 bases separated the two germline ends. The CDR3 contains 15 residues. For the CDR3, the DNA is TGTGCCAGCAGTAGGCAGGTCTCCCTAACGGATACGCAGTATTTT. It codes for CASSRQVSLTDTQYF.

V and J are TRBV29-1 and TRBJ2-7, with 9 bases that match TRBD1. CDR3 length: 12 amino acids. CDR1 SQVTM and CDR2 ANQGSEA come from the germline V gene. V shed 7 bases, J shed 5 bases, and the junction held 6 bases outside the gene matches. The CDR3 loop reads CSATGTGNEQYF. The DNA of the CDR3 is TGCAGCGCCACCGGGACAGGGAACGAGCAGTACTTC.

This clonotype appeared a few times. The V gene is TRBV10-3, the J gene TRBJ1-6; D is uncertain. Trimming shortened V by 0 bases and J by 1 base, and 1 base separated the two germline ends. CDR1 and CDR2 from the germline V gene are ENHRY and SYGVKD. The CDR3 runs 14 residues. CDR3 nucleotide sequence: TGTGCCATCAGTGAGTCGTCCTATAATTCACCCCTCCACTTT. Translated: CAISESSYNSPLHF.

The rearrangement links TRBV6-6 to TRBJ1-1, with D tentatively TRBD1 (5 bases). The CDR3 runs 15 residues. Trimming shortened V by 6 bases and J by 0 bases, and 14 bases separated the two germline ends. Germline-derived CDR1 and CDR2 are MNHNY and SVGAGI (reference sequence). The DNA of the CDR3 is TGTGCCAGCAGAGGGGTACGGGGAATGAACACTGAAGCTTTCTTT. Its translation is CASRGVRGMNTEAFF.

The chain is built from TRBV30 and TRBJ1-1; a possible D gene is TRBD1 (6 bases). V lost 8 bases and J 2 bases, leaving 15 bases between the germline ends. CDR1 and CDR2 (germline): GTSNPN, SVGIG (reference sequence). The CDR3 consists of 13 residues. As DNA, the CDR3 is TGTGCCGGGGGCTCCAGGGCTAACACTGAAGCTTTCTTT. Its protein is CAGGSRANTEAFF.

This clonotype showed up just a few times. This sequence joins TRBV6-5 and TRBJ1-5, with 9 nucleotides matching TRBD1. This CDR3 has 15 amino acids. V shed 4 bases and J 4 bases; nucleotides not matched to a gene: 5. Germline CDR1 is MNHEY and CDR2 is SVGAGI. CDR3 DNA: TGTGCCAGCAGTTCCGGGACAGGGATTAATCAGCCCCAGCATTTT. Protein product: CASSSGTGINQPQHF.

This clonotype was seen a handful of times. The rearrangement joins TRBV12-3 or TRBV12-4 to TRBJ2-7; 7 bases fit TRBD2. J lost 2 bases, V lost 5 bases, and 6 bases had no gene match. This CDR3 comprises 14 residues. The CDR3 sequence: CASSKRGLTYEQYF. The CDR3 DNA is TGTGCCAGCAGTAAGCGGGGTCTTACCTACGAGCAGTACTTC.

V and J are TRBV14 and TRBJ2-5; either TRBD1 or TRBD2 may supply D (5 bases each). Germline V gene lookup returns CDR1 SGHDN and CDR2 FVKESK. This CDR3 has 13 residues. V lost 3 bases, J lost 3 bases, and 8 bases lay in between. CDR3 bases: TGTGCCAGCAGCCAGGTGGGGGAAGAGACCCAGTACTTC. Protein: CASSQVGEETQYF.

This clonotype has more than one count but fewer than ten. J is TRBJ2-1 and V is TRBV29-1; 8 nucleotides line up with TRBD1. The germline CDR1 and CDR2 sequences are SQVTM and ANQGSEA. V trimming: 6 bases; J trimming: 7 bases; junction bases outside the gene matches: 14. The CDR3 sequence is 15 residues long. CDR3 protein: CSVGALTGEKNEQFF. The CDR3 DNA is TGCAGCGTCGGGGCGTTGACAGGGGAGAAAAATGAGCAGTTCTTC.

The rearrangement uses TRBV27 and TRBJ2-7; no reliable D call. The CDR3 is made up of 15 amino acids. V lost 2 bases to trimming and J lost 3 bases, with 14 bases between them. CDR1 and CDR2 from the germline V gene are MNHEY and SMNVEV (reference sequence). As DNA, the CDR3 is TGTGCCAGCAGTTTAAGTCCGTCAATCCTCTACGAGCAGTACTTC. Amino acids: CASSLSPSILYEQYF.

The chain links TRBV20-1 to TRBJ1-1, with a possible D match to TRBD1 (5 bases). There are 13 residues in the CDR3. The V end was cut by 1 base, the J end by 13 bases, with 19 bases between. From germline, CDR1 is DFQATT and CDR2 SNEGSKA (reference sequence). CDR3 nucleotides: TGCAGTGCTAGAGTGGTCAGGGTGGGGCAGGATTTCTTT. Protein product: CSARVVRVGQDFF.

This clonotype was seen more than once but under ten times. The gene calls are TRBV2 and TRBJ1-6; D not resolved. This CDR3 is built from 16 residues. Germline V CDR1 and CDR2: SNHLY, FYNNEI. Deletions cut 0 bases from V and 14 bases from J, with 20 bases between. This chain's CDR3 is CASSEALPTSRRSLHF. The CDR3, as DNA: TGTGCCAGCAGTGAAGCGCTCCCCACCTCCAGAAGGTCCCTCCACTTT.

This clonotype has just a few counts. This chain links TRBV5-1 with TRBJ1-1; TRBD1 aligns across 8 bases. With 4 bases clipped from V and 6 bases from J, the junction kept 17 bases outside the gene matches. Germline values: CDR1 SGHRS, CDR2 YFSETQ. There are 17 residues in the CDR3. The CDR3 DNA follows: TGCGCCAGCAGCCTGCGGGGCAGGGGGCCCCTAACGGCTGAAGCTTTCTTT. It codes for CASSLRGRGPLTAEAFF.

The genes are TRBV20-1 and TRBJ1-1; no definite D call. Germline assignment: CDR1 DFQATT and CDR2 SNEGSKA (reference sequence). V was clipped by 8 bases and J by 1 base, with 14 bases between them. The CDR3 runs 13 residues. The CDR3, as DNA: TGCAGTACCCGTGCCCCAAGGAACACTGAAGCTTTCTTT. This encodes CSTRAPRNTEAFF.

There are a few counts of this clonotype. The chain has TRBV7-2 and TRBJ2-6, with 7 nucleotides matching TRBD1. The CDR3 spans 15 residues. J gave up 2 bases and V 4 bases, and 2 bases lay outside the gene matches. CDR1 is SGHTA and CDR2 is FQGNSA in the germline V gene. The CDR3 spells CASSSQGAGANVLTF. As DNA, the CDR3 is TGTGCCAGCAGCTCTCAGGGGGCTGGGGCCAACGTCCTGACTTTC.

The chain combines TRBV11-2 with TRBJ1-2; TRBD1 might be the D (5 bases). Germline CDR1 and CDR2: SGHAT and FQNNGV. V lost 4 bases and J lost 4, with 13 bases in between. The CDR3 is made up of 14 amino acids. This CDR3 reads CASSSRVLGYGYTF. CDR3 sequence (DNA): TGTGCCAGCAGCTCCAGGGTCCTTGGCTATGGCTACACCTTC.

The CDR3 DNA reads as TGTGCCAGCAGTTTAGTCCCCGAGACCCAGTACTTC. It encodes CASSLVPETQYF. This chain connects TRBV12-3 or TRBV12-4 to TRBJ2-5; no clear D gene. V gave up 1 base and J gave up 5 bases, with 5 bases separating them. The CDR3 is made up of 12 amino acids.

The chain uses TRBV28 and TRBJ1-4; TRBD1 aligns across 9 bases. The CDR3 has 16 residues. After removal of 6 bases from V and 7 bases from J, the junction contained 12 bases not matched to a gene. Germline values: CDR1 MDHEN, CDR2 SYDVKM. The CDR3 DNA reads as TGTGCCAGCAGCCCCCTCCCGGGACAGGGCTTTGAAAAACTGTTTTTT. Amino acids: CASSPLPGQGFEKLFF.

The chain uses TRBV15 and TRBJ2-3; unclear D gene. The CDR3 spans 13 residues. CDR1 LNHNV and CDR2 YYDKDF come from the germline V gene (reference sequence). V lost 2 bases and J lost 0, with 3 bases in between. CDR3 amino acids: CATSRFSTDTQYF. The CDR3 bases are TGTGCCACCAGCAGATTTAGCACAGATACGCAGTATTTT.

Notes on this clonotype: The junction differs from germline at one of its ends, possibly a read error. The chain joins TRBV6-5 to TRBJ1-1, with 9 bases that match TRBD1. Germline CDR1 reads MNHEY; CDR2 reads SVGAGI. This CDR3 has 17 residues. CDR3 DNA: TGTGCCAGCAGTTCGGGACAGGGTATGTTCCTGAACACTGTAGCTTTCTTT. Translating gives CASSSGQGMFLNTVAFF.

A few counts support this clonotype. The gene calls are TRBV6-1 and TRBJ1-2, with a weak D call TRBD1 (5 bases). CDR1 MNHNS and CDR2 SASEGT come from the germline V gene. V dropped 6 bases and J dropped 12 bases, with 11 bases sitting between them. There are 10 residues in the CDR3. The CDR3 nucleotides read TGTGCCAGCAGAGGGACGGCTGACACCTTC. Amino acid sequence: CASRGTADTF.

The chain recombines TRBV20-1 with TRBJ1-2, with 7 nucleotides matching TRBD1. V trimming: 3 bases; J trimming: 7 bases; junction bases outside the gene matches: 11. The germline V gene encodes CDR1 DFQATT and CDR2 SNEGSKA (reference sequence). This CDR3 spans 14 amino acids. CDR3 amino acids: CSASGQGVSGGYTF. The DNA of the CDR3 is TGCAGTGCTAGTGGGCAGGGGGTTAGTGGTGGCTACACCTTC.

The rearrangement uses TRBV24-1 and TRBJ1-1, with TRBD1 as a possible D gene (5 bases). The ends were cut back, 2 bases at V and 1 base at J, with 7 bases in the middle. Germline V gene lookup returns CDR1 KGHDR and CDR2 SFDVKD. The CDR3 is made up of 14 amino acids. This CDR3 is CATSDSQGNTEAFF. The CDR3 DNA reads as TGTGCCACCAGTGATTCGCAGGGGAACACTGAAGCTTTCTTT.

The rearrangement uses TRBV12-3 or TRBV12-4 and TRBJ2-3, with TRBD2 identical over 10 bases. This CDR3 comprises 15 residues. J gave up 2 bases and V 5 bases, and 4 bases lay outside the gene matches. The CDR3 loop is CASSQLAGPTDTQYF. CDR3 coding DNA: TGTGCCAGCAGTCAACTAGCGGGGCCCACAGATACGCAGTATTTT.

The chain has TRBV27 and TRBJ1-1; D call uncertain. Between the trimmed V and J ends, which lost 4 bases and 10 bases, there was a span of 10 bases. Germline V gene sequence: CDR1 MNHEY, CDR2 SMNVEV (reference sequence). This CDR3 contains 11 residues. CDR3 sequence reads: CASSSGLRAFF. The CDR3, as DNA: TGTGCCAGCAGTTCCGGCTTGAGAGCTTTCTTT.

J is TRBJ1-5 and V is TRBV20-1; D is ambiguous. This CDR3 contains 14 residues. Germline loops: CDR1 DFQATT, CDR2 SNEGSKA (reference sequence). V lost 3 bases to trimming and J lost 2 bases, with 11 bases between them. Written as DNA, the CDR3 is TGCAGTGCTAGGGGTCTTACGGGCAATCAGCCCCAGCATTTT. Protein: CSARGLTGNQPQHF.

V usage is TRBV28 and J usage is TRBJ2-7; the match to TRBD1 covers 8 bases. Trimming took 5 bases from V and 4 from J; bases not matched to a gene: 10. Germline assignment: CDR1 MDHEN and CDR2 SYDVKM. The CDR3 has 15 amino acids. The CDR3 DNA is TGTGCCAGCAGTCGAGAGACCCGGACAGGGTACGAGCAGTACTTC. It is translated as CASSRETRTGYEQYF.

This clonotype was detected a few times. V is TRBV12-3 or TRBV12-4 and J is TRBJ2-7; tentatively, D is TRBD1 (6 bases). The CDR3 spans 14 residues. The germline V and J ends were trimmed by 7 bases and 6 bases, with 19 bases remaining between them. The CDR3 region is CASTLATGRFEQYF. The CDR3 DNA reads TGTGCCAGCACCCTTGCGACAGGCCGCTTCGAGCAGTACTTC.

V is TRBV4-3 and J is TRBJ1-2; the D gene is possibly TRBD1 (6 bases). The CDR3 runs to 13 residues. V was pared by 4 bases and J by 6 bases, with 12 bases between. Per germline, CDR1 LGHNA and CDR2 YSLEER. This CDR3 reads CASSRRGGDGYTF. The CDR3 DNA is TGCGCCAGCAGCCGACGCGGGGGCGATGGCTACACCTTC.

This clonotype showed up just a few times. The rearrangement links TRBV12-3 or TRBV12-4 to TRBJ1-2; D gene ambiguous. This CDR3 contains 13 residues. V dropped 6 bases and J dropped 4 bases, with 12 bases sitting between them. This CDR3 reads CASSAIKSYGYTF. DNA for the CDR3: TGTGCCAGCAGCGCGATAAAGAGCTATGGCTACACCTTC.